This T cell receptor beta chain was recorded in a study of shared clonotypes between healthy human individuals. Whole-study findings and limits: Sharing across four donors was highest in naive CD4 (roughly 5%) and lowest in memory CD8 (about 0.4%).

The method was immunoSEQ multiplex PCR; TCRdb's version includes in-frame clones alone and lacks a portion of them. The sample yields over a million clones, 75% to 85% seen once. About this clone itself: The antigen remains unidentified.

The germline gives CDR1 GTSNPN, CDR2 SVGIG (reference sequence). Trimming left V 0 bases short and J 5 bases short, with 13 bases between. The CDR3 runs 14 residues. All donors were healthy HIV-negative adults lacking recent acute infections or vaccinations. Sequences were obtained from memory CD4+ T cells from PBMCs. Subset meaning: CD45RA-negative fraction. The receptor was derived from a man younger than 35 in good health. Some clones in this sample may be carry-over from other donors' samples. The rearrangement joins TRBV30 to TRBJ1-2, with D uncertain. The CDR3: CAWSVKGLEYGYTF. For the CDR3, the DNA is TGTGCCTGGAGTGTAAAGGGATTAGAGTATGGCTACACCTTC.